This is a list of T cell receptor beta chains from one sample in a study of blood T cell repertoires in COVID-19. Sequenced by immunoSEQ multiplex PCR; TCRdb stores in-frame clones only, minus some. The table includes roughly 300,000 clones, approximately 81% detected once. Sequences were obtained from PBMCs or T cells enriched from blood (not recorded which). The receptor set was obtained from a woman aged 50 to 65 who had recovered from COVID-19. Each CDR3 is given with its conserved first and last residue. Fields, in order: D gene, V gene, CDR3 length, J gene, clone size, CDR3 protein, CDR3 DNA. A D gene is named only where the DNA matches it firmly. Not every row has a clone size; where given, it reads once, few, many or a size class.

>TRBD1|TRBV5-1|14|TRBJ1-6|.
CASSKDRGDSPLHF
TGCGCCAGCAGCAAAGACAGGGGGGACTCACCCCTCCACTTT
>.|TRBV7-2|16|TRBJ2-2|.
CASSLLWGDATGELFF
TGTGCCAGCAGCTTATTATGGGGGGACGCCACCGGGGAGCTGTTTTTT
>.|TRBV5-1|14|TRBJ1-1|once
CASSLDSWNTEAFF
TGCGCCAGCAGCTTGGACAGTTGGAACACTGAAGCTTTCTTT
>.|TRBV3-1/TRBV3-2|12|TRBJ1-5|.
CASSLGGQPQHF
TGTGCCAGCAGCCTCGGCGGCCAGCCCCAGCATTTT
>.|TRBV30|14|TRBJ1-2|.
CAWSVGGANYGYTF
TGTGCCTGGAGTGTTGGAGGGGCTAACTATGGCTACACCTTC
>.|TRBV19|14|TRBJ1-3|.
CASSKGKSGNTIYF
TGTGCCAGTAGTAAGGGGAAATCTGGAAACACCATATATTTT
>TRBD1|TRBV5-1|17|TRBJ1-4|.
CASSFGGIAGGVEKLFF
TGCGCCAGCAGCTTCGGAGGGATAGCAGGGGGCGTTGAAAAACTGTTTTTT
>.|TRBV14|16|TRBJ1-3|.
CASSLQGSYFGNTIYF
TGTGCCAGCAGCCTGCAGGGGAGTTATTTTGGAAACACCATATATTTT
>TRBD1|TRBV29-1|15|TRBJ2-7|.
CSVELGTGNPYEQYF
TGCAGCGTTGAGTTGGGGACAGGTAACCCCTACGAGCAGTACTTC
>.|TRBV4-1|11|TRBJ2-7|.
CASQGVGEQYF
TGCGCCAGCCAGGGCGTCGGCGAGCAGTACTTC
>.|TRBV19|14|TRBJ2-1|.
CASSPSGWYNEQFF
TGTGCCAGCTCCCCCTCGGGATGGTACAATGAGCAGTTCTTC
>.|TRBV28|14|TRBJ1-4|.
CASSLQGTGEKLFF
TGTGCCAGCAGTTTACAGGGGACGGGTGAAAAACTGTTTTTT
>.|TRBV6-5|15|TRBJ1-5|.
CASSYVVGEFQPQHF
TGTGCCAGCAGTTATGTTGTAGGGGAATTTCAGCCCCAGCATTTT
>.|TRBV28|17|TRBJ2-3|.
CASSPLGALVSTDTQYF
TGTGCCAGCAGCCCGCTAGGGGCTTTAGTTAGCACAGATACGCAGTATTTT
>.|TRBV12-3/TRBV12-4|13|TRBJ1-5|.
CASSLGGRQPQHF
TGTGCCAGCAGTTTAGGGGGCAGGCAGCCCCAGCATTTT
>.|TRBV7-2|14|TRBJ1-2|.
CASSLLGGFYGYTF
TGTGCCAGCAGCTTACTGGGGGGGTTCTATGGCTACACCTTC
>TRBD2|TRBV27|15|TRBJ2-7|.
CASSLAGTTLREQYF
TGTGCCAGCTCTCTAGCCGGGACTACCCTACGGGAGCAGTACTTC
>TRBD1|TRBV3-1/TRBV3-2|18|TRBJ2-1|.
CASSQDRWGQVNEREQFF
TGTGCCAGCAGCCAAGATAGGTGGGGACAGGTAAACGAAAGGGAGCAGTTCTTC
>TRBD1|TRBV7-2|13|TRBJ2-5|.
CASAGGQGETQYF
TGTGCCAGTGCAGGGGGCCAGGGGGAGACCCAGTACTTC
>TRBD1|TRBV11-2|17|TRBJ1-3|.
CASSYRADRATGNTIYF
TGTGCCAGCAGCTACAGAGCCGACAGGGCGACTGGAAACACCATATATTTT
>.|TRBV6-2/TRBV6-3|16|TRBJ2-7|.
CASSYSSSEPHYEQYF
TGTGCCAGCAGTTACTCGAGTAGTGAACCTCACTACGAGCAGTACTTC
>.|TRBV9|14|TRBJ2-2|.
CASRPTGLAGELFF
TGTGCCAGCAGACCTACGGGGTTAGCCGGGGAGCTGTTTTTT
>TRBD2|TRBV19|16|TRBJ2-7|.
CASSIRSRGGSYEQYF
TGTGCCAGTAGTATCCGATCGAGAGGCGGGAGCTACGAGCAGTACTTC
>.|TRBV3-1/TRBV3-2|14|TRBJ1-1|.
CASSQVQGRTEAFF
TGTGCCAGCAGCCAAGTACAGGGAAGGACTGAAGCTTTCTTT
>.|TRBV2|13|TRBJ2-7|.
CASRLGSIYEQYF
TGTGCCAGCCGACTTGGGAGTATTTACGAGCAGTACTTC
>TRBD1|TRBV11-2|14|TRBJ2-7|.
CASSLDRGPYEQYF
TGTGCCAGCAGCTTGGACAGGGGCCCCTACGAGCAGTACTTC
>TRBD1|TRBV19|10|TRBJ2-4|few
CASGQGAQYF
TGTGCCAGCGGGCAGGGGGCACAGTACTTC
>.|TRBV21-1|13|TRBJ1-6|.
CAPLSSYNSPLHF
TGTGCCCCCCTGAGCTCCTATAATTCACCCCTCCACTTT
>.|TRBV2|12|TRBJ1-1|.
CASTLPLPEAFF
TGTGCCAGCACTCTACCCCTACCTGAAGCTTTCTTT
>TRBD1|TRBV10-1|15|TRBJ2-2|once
CASSESRGQAGELFF
TGCGCCAGCAGTGAGTCGAGGGGGCAGGCCGGGGAGCTGTTTTTT
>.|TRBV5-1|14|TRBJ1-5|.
CASSQGHSTGPQHF
TGCGCCAGCAGCCAGGGCCATTCCACAGGGCCCCAGCATTTT
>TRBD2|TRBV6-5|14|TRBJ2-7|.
CASSPRLAYYEQYF
TGTGCCAGCAGCCCCAGACTAGCCTACTACGAGCAGTACTTC
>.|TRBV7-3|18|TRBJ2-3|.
CASSSKRLGLSGTDTQYF
TGTGCCAGCAGCTCGAAAAGATTAGGCTTGTCAGGGACAGATACGCAGTATTTT
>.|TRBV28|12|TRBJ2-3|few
CASTQPADTQYF
TGTGCCAGCACCCAACCGGCAGATACGCAGTATTTT
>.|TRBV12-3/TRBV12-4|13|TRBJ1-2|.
CASSLGQGLGYTF
TGTGCCAGCAGTTTAGGTCAGGGACTCGGCTACACCTTC
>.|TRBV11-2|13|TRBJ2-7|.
CASSLERGSEQYF
TGTGCCAGCAGCTTAGAGAGAGGAAGCGAGCAGTACTTC
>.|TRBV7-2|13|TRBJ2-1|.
CASSERRGSEQFF
TGTGCCAGCAGCGAGCGCAGGGGTTCTGAGCAGTTCTTC
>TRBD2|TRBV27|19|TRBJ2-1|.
CASSWTGLAGVGAYNEQFF
TGTGCCAGCAGCTGGACGGGGCTAGCGGGAGTAGGGGCTTACAATGAGCAGTTCTTC
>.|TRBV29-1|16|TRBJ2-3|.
CSVEEGASSQADTQYF
TGCAGCGTTGAAGAAGGAGCTAGCTCCCAGGCGGATACGCAGTATTTT
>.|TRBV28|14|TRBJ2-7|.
CASRKGGTTYEQYF
TGTGCCAGCCGGAAGGGGGGGACGACCTACGAGCAGTACTTC
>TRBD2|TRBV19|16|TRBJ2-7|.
CASSPRTSGGPYEQYF
TGTGCCAGTAGTCCCAGGACTAGCGGGGGGCCCTACGAGCAGTACTTC